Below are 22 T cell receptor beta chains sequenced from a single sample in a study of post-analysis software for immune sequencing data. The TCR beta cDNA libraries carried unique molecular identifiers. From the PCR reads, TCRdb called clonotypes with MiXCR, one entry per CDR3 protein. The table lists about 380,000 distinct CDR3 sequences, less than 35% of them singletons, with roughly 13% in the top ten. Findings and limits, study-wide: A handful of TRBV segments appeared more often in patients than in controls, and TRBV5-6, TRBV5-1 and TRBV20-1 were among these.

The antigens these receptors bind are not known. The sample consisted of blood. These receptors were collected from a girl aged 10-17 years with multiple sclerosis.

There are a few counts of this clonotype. CDR3 amino acids: CSVTGADYGYTF. CDR3 sequence (DNA): TGCAGCGTTACCGGGGCCGACTATGGCTACACCTTC. V is TRBV29-1 and J is TRBJ1-2; the D gene is possibly TRBD1 (5 bases). CDR3 length equals 12 residues. CDR1 is SQVTM and CDR2 is ANQGSEA in the germline V gene. V lost 5 bases to trimming and J lost 3 bases, with 10 bases between them.

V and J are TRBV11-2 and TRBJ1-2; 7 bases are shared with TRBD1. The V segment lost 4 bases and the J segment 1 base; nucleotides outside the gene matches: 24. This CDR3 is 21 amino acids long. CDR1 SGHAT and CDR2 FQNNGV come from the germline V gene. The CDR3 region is CASSCRGGLRKGQPLNYGYTF. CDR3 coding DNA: TGTGCCAGCAGCTGCCGGGGGGGTCTTAGGAAGGGACAGCCGCTTAACTATGGCTACACCTTC.

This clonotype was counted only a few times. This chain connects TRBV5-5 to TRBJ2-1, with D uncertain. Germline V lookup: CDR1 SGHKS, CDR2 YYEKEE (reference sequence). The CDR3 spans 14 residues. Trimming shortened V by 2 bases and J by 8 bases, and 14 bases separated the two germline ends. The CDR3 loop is CASSLLGSVHEQFF. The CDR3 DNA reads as TGTGCCAGCAGCTTATTAGGAAGCGTTCATGAGCAGTTCTTC.

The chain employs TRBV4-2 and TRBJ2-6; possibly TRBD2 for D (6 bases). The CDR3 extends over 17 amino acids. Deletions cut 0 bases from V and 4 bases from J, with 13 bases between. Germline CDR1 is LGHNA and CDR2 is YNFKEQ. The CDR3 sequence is CASSQDRGTSGANVLTF. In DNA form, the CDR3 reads TGTGCCAGCAGCCAAGATCGCGGGACGAGCGGGGCCAACGTCCTGACTTTC.

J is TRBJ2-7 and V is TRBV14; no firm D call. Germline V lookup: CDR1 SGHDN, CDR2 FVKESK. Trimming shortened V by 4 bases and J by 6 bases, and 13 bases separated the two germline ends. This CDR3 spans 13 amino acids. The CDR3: CASSPATPGEQYF. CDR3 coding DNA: TGTGCCAGCAGCCCAGCAACCCCAGGCGAGCAGTACTTC.

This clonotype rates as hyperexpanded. The CDR3, as DNA: TGTGCCAGCAGTGACGGTGGAATTGACACTGAAGCTTTCTTT. It specifies CASSDGGIDTEAFF. The rearrangement uses TRBV25-1 and TRBJ1-1, with no clear D. V lost 3 bases and J lost 3, with 11 bases in between. Germline CDR1 reads MGHDK; CDR2 reads SYGVNS. The CDR3 has 14 residues. Supplemented by reference TRBV25-1 and TRBJ1-1, the full variable domain reads EADIYQTPRYLVIGTGKKITLECSQTMGHDKMYWYQQDPGMELHLIHYSYGVNSTEKGDLSSESTVSRIRTEHFPLTLESARPSHTSQYLCASSDGGIDTEAFFGQGTRLTVV.

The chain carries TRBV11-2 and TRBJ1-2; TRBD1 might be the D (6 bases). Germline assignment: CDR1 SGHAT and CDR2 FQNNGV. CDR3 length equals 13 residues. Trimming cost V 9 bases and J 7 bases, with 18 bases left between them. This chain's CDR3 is CASSSTGGVGYTF. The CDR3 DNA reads TGTGCCAGTTCCAGCACGGGGGGCGTTGGCTACACCTTC.

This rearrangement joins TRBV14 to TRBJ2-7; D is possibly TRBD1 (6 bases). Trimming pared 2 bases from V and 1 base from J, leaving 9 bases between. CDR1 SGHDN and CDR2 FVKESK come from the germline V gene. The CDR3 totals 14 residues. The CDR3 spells CASSQKGVSYEQYF. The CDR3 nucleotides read TGTGCCAGCAGCCAAAAGGGGGTTTCCTACGAGCAGTACTTC.

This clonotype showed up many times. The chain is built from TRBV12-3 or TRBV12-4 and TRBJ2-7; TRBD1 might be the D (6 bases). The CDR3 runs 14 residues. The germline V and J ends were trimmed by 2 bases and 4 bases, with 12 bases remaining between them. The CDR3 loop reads CASSLTQGRYEQYF. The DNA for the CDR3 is TGTGCCAGCAGTTTAACACAGGGAAGGTACGAGCAGTACTTC.

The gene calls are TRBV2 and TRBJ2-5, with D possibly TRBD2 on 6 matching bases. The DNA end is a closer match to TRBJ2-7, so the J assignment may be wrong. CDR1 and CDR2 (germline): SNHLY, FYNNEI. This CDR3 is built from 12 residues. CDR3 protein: CASSELGGEQYF. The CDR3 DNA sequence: TGTGCCAGCAGTGAATTGGGGGGCGAGCAGTACTTC.

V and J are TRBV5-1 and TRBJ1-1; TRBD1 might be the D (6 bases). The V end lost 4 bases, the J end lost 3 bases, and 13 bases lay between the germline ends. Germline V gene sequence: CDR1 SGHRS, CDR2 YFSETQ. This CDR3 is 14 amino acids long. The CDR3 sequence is CASSPWTADTEAFF. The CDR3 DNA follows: TGCGCCAGCAGCCCCTGGACAGCGGACACTGAAGCTTTCTTT.

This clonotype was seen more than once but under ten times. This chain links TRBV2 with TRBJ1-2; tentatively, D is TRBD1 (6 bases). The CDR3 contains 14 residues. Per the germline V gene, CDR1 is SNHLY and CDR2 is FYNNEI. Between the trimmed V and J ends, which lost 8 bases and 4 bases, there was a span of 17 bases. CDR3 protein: CASGWGASGYGYTF. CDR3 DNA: TGTGCCAGCGGATGGGGGGCCTCGGGCTATGGCTACACCTTC.

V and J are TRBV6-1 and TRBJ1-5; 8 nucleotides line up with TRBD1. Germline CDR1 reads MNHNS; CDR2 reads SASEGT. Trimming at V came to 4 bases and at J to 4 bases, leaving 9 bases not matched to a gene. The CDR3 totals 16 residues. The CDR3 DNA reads TGTGCCAGCAGTGCAAGACAGGGGATGTTGAATCAGCCCCAGCATTTT. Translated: CASSARQGMLNQPQHF.

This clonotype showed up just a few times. CDR3 sequence reads: CSARAGLNTEAFF. The CDR3, as DNA: TGCAGTGCTAGAGCCGGGCTGAACACTGAAGCTTTCTTT. This sequence joins TRBV20-1 and TRBJ1-1; no clear D gene. The CDR3 runs to 13 residues. Trimming left V 1 base short and J 0 bases short, with 6 bases between. Per germline, CDR1 DFQATT and CDR2 SNEGSKA (reference sequence).

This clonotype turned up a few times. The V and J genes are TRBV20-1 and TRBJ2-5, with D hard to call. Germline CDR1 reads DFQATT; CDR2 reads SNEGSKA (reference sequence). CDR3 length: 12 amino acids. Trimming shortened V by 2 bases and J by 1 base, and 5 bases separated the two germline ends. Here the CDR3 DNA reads TGCAGTGCTAGACGCCTCCAAGAGACCCAGTACTTC. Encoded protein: CSARRLQETQYF.

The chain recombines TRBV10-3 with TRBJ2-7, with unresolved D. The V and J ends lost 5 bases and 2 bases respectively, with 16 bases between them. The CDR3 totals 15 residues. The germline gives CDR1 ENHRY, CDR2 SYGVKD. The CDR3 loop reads CAISPVDAHPYEQYF. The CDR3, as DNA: TGTGCCATCAGTCCCGTGGACGCCCACCCCTACGAGCAGTACTTC.

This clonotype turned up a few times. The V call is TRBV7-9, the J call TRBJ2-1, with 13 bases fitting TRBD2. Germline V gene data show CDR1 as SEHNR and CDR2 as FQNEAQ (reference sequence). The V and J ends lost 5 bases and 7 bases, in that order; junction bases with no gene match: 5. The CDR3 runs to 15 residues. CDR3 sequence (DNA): TGTGCCAGCAGCGTACTAGCGGGGGGGCGGAATGAGCAGTTCTTC. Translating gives CASSVLAGGRNEQFF.

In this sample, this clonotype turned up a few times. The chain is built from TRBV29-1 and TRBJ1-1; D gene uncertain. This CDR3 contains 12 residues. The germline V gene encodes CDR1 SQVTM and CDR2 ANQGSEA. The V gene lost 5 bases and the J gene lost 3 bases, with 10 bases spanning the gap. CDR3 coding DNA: TGCAGCGTTCAGCGGGTGGACACTGAAGCTTTCTTT. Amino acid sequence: CSVQRVDTEAFF.

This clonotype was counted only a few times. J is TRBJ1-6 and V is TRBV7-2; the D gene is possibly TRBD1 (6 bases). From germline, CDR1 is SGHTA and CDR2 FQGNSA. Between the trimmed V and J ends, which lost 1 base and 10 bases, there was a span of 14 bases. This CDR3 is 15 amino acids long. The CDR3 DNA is TGTGCCAGCAGCTTAGAACCAGGGCAGGGGTCACCCCTCCACTTT. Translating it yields CASSLEPGQGSPLHF.

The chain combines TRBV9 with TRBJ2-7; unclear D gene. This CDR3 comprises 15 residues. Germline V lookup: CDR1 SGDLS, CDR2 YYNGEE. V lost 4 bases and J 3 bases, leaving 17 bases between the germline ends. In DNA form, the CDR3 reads TGTGCCAGCAGCTCAAGGACGGAGCCTGTCTACGAGCAGTACTTC. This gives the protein CASSSRTEPVYEQYF. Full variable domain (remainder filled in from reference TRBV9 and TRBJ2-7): DSGVTQTPKHLITATGQRVTLRCSPRSGDLSVYWYQQSLDQGLQFLIQYYNGEERAKGNILERFSAQQFPDLHSELNLSSLELGDSALYFCASSSRTEPVYEQYFGPGTRLTVT.

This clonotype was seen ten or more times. Here the CDR3 reads CSARQNTEAFF. DNA of the CDR3: TGCAGTGCTAGACAGAACACTGAAGCTTTCTTT. V is TRBV20-1 and J is TRBJ1-1; D is unclear. Germline loops: CDR1 DFQATT, CDR2 SNEGSKA (reference sequence). Trimming took off 2 bases at V and 1 base at J, with 2 bases between the two ends. This CDR3 comprises 11 residues.

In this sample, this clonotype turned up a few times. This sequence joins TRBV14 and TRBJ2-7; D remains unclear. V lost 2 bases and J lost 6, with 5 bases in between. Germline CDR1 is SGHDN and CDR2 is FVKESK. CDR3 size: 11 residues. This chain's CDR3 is CASSQYSEQYF. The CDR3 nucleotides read TGTGCCAGCAGCCAATACTCCGAGCAGTACTTC.